Listed below are T cell receptor beta chains from one sample, sequenced in a study of blood T cells in healthy people across ages. TCRdb itself ran the 5' RACE reads through MiXCR, one entry per CDR3 protein. The table shows 1.5 million or so distinct CDR3 sequences, with 42% occurring only once. The sequenced sample was blood. Receptors were obtained from a woman under 30 in good health. The CDR3 runs from the conserved cysteine through the conserved F or W. The order of the fields is J gene, D gene, clone size, CDR3 length, V gene, CDR3 DNA, CDR3 protein. A D gene is named only where the DNA matches it firmly. Where a row states a size, it is once, few, many or the class of an expanded clone; other rows omit it.

TRBJ1-5 TRBD1 NA 16 TRBV20-1 TGCAGTGCTAGAGGGAGGGGGCGAAACGACAATCAGCCCCAGCATTTT CSARGRGRNDNQPQHF
TRBJ1-1 NA few 14 TRBV12-3/TRBV12-4 TGTGCCAGCACCTCAAGAAAGACGAACACTGAAGCTTTCTTT CASTSRKTNTEAFF
TRBJ1-6 TRBD1 NA 17 TRBV7-3 TGTGCCAGCAGCTTAACCGCAGGGGGCTCCTATAATTCACCCCTCCACTTT CASSLTAGGSYNSPLHF
TRBJ1-5 NA NA 14 TRBV3-1 TGTGCCAGCAGCCTCCGGTCTCGGAATCAGCCCCAGCATTTT CASSLRSRNQPQHF
TRBJ2-3 TRBD1 few 15 TRBV7-2 TGTGCCAGCAGCCTAAAGACAGGGTCCACAGATACGCAGTATTTT CASSLKTGSTDTQYF
TRBJ2-5 NA NA 15 TRBV11-2 TGTGCCAGCAGCTTAGATAGAACGGCCCCGAGGCAACAGTACTTC CASSLDRTAPRQQYF
TRBJ2-3 TRBD2 NA 16 TRBV30 TGTGCCTGGAGTGTCGAATTAGCGGGAGTGGGAGATACGCAGTATTTT CAWSVELAGVGDTQYF
TRBJ1-2 NA NA 13 TRBV29-1 TGCAGCGTTGACGAAGGGGCCATCTATGGCTACACCTTC CSVDEGAIYGYTF
TRBJ2-1 TRBD2 NA 16 TRBV14 TGTGCCAGCAGCCTGGGACTAGCGGAACACTACAATGAGCAGTTCTTC CASSLGLAEHYNEQFF
TRBJ2-7 NA few 17 TRBV7-8 TGTGCCAGCAGCTTAGCGAGCTGGGGAACTACCCACTACGAGCAGTACTTC CASSLASWGTTHYEQYF
TRBJ1-2 TRBD1 many 15 TRBV7-3 TGTGCCAGCAGCTTGGGGGACAGGAATAACTATGGCTACACCTTC CASSLGDRNNYGYTF
TRBJ2-3 TRBD2 few 17 TRBV5-1 TGCGCCAGCAGCCCACCCAGTCCGGGGGGAAGCACAGATACGCAGTATTTT CASSPPSPGGSTDTQYF
TRBJ2-7 NA NA 12 TRBV2 TGTGCCAGCATGAGGAGGCTCCACGAGCAGTACTTC CASMRRLHEQYF
TRBJ2-1 TRBD1 few 14 TRBV7-8 TGTGCCAGCAGCCCCGGGACAGGGGAAGATGAGCAGTTCTTC CASSPGTGEDEQFF
TRBJ2-2 NA NA 15 TRBV20-1 TGCAGTGCTAGAGATCCGAGGCGGGACACCGGGGAGCTGTTTTTT CSARDPRRDTGELFF
TRBJ1-5 NA NA 17 TRBV12-5 TGTGCTAGTGGTTTGGTACCCAGGGGCGGAAGCAATCAGCCCCAGCATTTT CASGLVPRGGSNQPQHF
TRBJ2-2 NA NA 15 TRBV7-2 TGTGCCAGCAGCCTGGGAAGATCGGACACCGGGGAGCTGTTTTTT CASSLGRSDTGELFF
TRBJ2-5 TRBD2 NA 15 TRBV7-9 TGTGCCAGCAGCCGCGGACTAGCTGGAAACAATGAGCAGTACTTC CASSRGLAGNNEQYF
TRBJ1-4 TRBD1 few 16 TRBV4-2 TGTGCCAGCAGCCGCTCGACAGGGGAGCCGAATGAAAAACTGTTTTTT CASSRSTGEPNEKLFF
TRBJ2-1 TRBD2 NA 13 TRBV15 TGTGCCACCCGAGAGAGCGGGGGAAGAGAGCAGTTCTTC CATRESGGREQFF
TRBJ2-7 TRBD1 NA 13 TRBV20-1 TGCAGTGCTAGCAGACAGGGGTCCTACGAGCAGTACTTC CSASRQGSYEQYF
TRBJ1-5 NA few 12 TRBV20-1 TGCAGTGCTCGGCTGGGTAACCAGCCCCAGCATTTT CSARLGNQPQHF
TRBJ1-1 NA NA 15 TRBV5-1 TGCGCCAGCAGCTTTGAGATAGCCGCGAGGACTGAAGCTTTCTTT CASSFEIAARTEAFF
TRBJ2-1 NA NA 14 TRBV3-1 TGTGCCAGCAGCGCTGCGGCTACCTACAATGAGCAGTTCTTC CASSAAATYNEQFF
TRBJ2-5 TRBD2 NA 19 TRBV6-2/TRBV6-3 TGTGCCAGCAGTTACTCTTTGGCTAGCGGGGGGCCTTTCCAAGAGACCCAGTACTTC CASSYSLASGGPFQETQYF
TRBJ2-7 NA many 13 TRBV2 TGTGCCAGCAGTGTCTTAAAGGGGCGCGAGCAGTACTTC CASSVLKGREQYF
TRBJ2-1 NA few 16 TRBV18 TGTGCCAGCTCACAGAATGAGGCGAACTCCTACAATGAGCAGTTCTTC CASSQNEANSYNEQFF
TRBJ2-7 NA few 12 TRBV28 TGTGCCAGCAGCCCTGTTTGGTACGAGCAGTACTTC CASSPVWYEQYF
TRBJ2-7 NA NA 15 TRBV6-5 TGTGCCAGCAGTTACTCGAGGGCAGGTGTAAATGAGCAGTACTTC CASSYSRAGVNEQYF
TRBJ1-2 NA NA 15 TRBV11-2 TGTGCCAGCAGCCCCGGCCGGGGACAATTCTATGGCTACACCTTC CASSPGRGQFYGYTF
TRBJ2-1 NA NA 11 TRBV20-1 TGCAGCCCGATCGCGGTCAATGAGCAGTTCTTC CSPIAVNEQFF
TRBJ2-5 NA NA 14 TRBV28 TGTGCCAGCAGTTTAGTCGGGGGGCTGGGGACCCAGTACTTC CASSLVGGLGTQYF
TRBJ1-1 NA many 15 TRBV29-1 TGCAGCGTTGGAAGGGGGAAATCCGTGGGCACTGAAGCTTTCTTT CSVGRGKSVGTEAFF
TRBJ1-5 NA few 15 TRBV28 TGTGCCAGCAGCTCGCAGGGTACCCTCCTTCAGCCCCAGCATTTT CASSSQGTLLQPQHF
TRBJ2-3 NA NA 12 TRBV2 TGTGCCAGCGGCCGGGAGAGGGATACGCAGTATTTT CASGRERDTQYF
TRBJ2-3 NA NA 14 TRBV27 TGTGCCAGCAGTTTTCGGGGGAAAGTGAATACGCAGTATTTT CASSFRGKVNTQYF
TRBJ2-7 NA NA 13 TRBV7-9 TGTGCCAGCAGCTTTAGCATCTACGGAGAGCAGTACTTC CASSFSIYGEQYF
TRBJ2-3 NA NA 15 TRBV7-3 TGTGCCAGCAGCTTACAGGTATCTCCCACAGATACGCAGTATTTT CASSLQVSPTDTQYF
TRBJ2-1 TRBD2 NA 15 TRBV20-1 TGCAGTGCTCTGGTATGCTGTACCCGGGGGGATGAGCAGTTCTTC CSALVCCTRGDEQFF
TRBJ2-5 NA NA 13 TRBV6-2/TRBV6-3 TGTGCCAGCAGCCCAGACTTGATCGGGACCCAGTACTTC CASSPDLIGTQYF
TRBJ2-1 NA NA 16 TRBV28 TGTGCCAGCAGTCCACCTATAAGGGGTAAACAAGAGACCCAGTTCTTC CASSPPIRGKQETQFF
TRBJ2-5 TRBD1 few 11 TRBV11-2 TGTGCCAGCAGAAAGCAGGGGGCTCAGTACTTC CASRKQGAQYF
TRBJ2-7 NA few 15 TRBV10-1 TGCGCCAGCAGTGATCGCCCCGGGACCTCCTACGAGCAGTACTTC CASSDRPGTSYEQYF
TRBJ2-3 NA NA 16 TRBV7-3 TGTGCCAGCAGCTTAGGCTACAGGGCCAGCACAGATACGCAGTATTTT CASSLGYRASTDTQYF
TRBJ1-3 NA once 16 TRBV6-6 TGTGCCAGCAGTTACTCTACAGACCCCGGGGTCCACACCATATATTTT CASSYSTDPGVHTIYF
TRBJ2-2 NA NA 14 TRBV10-1 TGCGCCAGCAGTAGGGATCTGGCGGCCGGGGAGCTGTTTTTT CASSRDLAAGELFF
TRBJ2-7 NA NA 15 TRBV28 TGTGCCAGCAGTCCACAGTCCCCCTCCTACAATGAGCAGTACTTC CASSPQSPSYNEQYF
TRBJ1-2 NA few 14 TRBV20-1 TGCAGTGCTAGAGTTTCTGTGGGCAGCTATGGCTACACCTTC CSARVSVGSYGYTF
TRBJ1-5 NA few 15 TRBV5-1 TGCGCCAGCAGCTTGACGAATGACAGGAATCAGCCCCAGCATTTT CASSLTNDRNQPQHF
TRBJ2-5 NA NA 16 TRBV7-2 TGTGCCAGCAGCTCCTGGATGGGGGGATACCAAGAGACCCAGTACTTC CASSSWMGGYQETQYF
TRBJ1-6 NA once 15 TRBV27 TGTGCCAGCAGTTTTGCACCCAGGGAAAATTCACCCCTCCACTTT CASSFAPRENSPLHF
TRBJ1-4 NA NA 15 TRBV12-3/TRBV12-4 TGTGCCAGCAGTTTAGGGGGGATGCGTTATGAAAAACTGTTTTTT CASSLGGMRYEKLFF
TRBJ2-5 NA NA 14 TRBV5-1 TGCGCCAGCAGCTTGTCGCGACAGAGTCAGACCCAGTACTTC CASSLSRQSQTQYF